The 29 T cell receptor beta chains below were found in one sample sequenced in a study of shared clonotypes between healthy human individuals. Clones were sequenced by immunoSEQ multiplex PCR, and TCRdb holds only the in-frame ones, with some missing. The sample shows roughly 2.5 million clones, 90% to 95% of them seen only once. The material sequenced was naive CD4+ T cells sorted from blood. Subset given: CD45RA+ positively selected. The source of these receptors is a man between 18 and 35 years old in good health.

This chain joins TRBV9 and TRBJ2-5, with D possibly being TRBD2 (5 bases). Germline lookup yields CDR1 SGDLS and CDR2 YYNGEE. V shed 4 bases and J shed 5 bases, with 18 bases lying between them. This CDR3 is built from 15 residues. CDR3 bases: TGTGCCAGCAGCCGAGGCTCGGGCGGGCATGAGACCCAGTACTTC. Translation gives CASSRGSGGHETQYF.

The rearrangement uses TRBV4-1 and TRBJ2-7, with TRBD1 matching 7 bases. CDR3 length: 15 amino acids. J lost 2 bases, V lost 4 bases, and 8 bases had no gene match. Germline V gene sequence: CDR1 MGHRA, CDR2 YSYEKL. CDR3 sequence (DNA): TGCGCCAGCAGCCGAGGCGACAGGGCGGCCTACGAGCAGTACTTC. Translated, it gives CASSRGDRAAYEQYF.

With respect to this clone: Mismatch with germline at one junction end may stem from a read error. This same CDR3 is encoded by further DNA sequences in the sample. The chain combines TRBV5-4 with TRBJ2-1, with D possibly matching TRBD2 (5 bases). CDR3 size: 12 residues. Germline values: CDR1 SGHNT, CDR2 YYREEE (reference sequence). CDR3: CASSLDSGEQFF. The CDR3 DNA reads TGTGCCAGCAGTTTGGACTCCGGTGAGCAGTTCTTC. Full variable domain (remainder filled in from reference TRBV5-4 and TRBJ2-1): ETGVTQSPTHLIKTRGQQVTLRCSSQSGHNTVSWYQQALGQGPQFIFQYYREEENGRGNFPPRFSGLQFPNYSSELNVNALELDDSALYLCASSLDSGEQFFGPGTRLTVL.

The sample holds a few counts of this clone. The chain joins TRBV9 to TRBJ1-6; 9 bases align to TRBD1. Unmatched junction bases numbered 9, after V lost 3 bases and J lost 11 bases. The CDR3 is made up of 15 amino acids. Germline V gene sequence: CDR1 SGDLS, CDR2 YYNGEE. The CDR3 DNA reads as TGTGCCAGCAGCGGAGGGACAGGGACAAGGACACCCCTCCACTTT. Amino acids: CASSGGTGTRTPLHF.

The V gene is TRBV4-3, the J gene TRBJ1-2; 10 nucleotides align to TRBD1. The germline gives CDR1 LGHNA, CDR2 YSLEER. The CDR3 covers 14 residues. Trimming cost V 3 bases and J 6 bases; bases outside gene matches: 4. The chain's CDR3 is CASSHGQGVNGYTF. CDR3 nucleotide sequence: TGCGCCAGCAGCCACGGACAGGGGGTTAATGGCTACACCTTC.

The V and J genes are TRBV7-2 and TRBJ2-1, with 10 bases that match TRBD1. The CDR3 loop spans 16 amino acids. J was trimmed by 8 bases and V by 5 bases; bases with no gene match: 12. Per germline, CDR1 SGHTA and CDR2 FQGNSA. CDR3 bases: TGTGCCAGCAGCCAAGGCTGGGACAGGGGTGTGTATGAGCAGTTCTTC. Encoded protein: CASSQGWDRGVYEQFF.

This clone appeared a single time. The chain combines TRBV10-3 with TRBJ2-5; TRBD2 agrees at 7 bases. V lost 2 bases, J lost 5 bases, and 5 bases stayed unmatched. The CDR3 has 14 amino acids. Germline V gives CDR1 ENHRY, CDR2 SYGVKD. The chain's CDR3 is CAISEGRAGETQYF. CDR3 DNA sequence: TGTGCCATCAGTGAGGGGAGGGCCGGGGAGACCCAGTACTTC.

The chain links TRBV11-2 to TRBJ2-5; no definite D call. V lost 7 bases and J lost 4, with 16 bases in between. The CDR3 extends over 14 amino acids. Germline values: CDR1 SGHAT, CDR2 FQNNGV. In DNA, the CDR3 is TGTGCCAGCACCCTTAGGATCCACTCAGAGACCCAGTACTTC. Translating gives CASTLRIHSETQYF.

This chain links TRBV28 with TRBJ2-6, with 12 positions matching TRBD1. The CDR3 length is 20 residues. Trimming cost V 1 base and J 4 bases; bases outside gene matches: 11. The V gene's germline CDR1 is MDHEN and CDR2 SYDVKM. CDR3: CASSLFSGTGGVSGANVLTF. In DNA form, the CDR3 reads TGTGCCAGCAGTTTATTTTCTGGGACAGGGGGCGTCTCCGGGGCCAACGTCCTGACTTTC.

The chain is built from TRBV30 and TRBJ1-6; the D gene is possibly TRBD1 (5 bases). V was cut by 4 bases and J by 0 bases, with 10 bases left in between. CDR3 length: 15 residues. Per germline, CDR1 GTSNPN and CDR2 SVGIG (reference sequence). The DNA of the CDR3 is TGTGCCTGGAACACAGGTCGCTCCTATAATTCACCCCTCCACTTT. Residues: CAWNTGRSYNSPLHF.

V and J are TRBV2 and TRBJ1-2; 7 bases are a match to TRBD1. The germline V gene has CDR1 SNHLY and CDR2 FYNNEI. This CDR3 region has 15 residues. Trimming took 8 bases from V and 3 from J; bases not matched to a gene: 12. CDR3 protein: CASRPQPGGHYGYTF. CDR3 nucleotides: TGTGCCAGCCGACCTCAGCCAGGGGGGCACTATGGCTACACCTTC.

Details on this clone: Other DNA variants within this sample encode the same CDR3. The chain has TRBV30 and TRBJ1-2, with no clear D. In germline, CDR1 is GTSNPN, CDR2 SVGIG (reference sequence). Trimming removed 0 bases at V and 4 bases at J, with 6 bases between. The CDR3 covers 12 residues. The CDR3 loop is CAWSVSSYGYTF. In DNA form, the CDR3 reads TGTGCCTGGAGTGTATCTTCCTATGGCTACACCTTC.

The chain carries TRBV5-8 and TRBJ2-5; D is uncertain. This CDR3 region has 12 residues. V was trimmed by 5 bases and J by 5 bases, leaving 10 bases between them. Per the germline V gene, CDR1 is SGHTS and CDR2 is YDEGEE. The CDR3 bases are TGTGCCAGCAGGATAACGTTGGAGACCCAGTACTTC. Amino acids: CASRITLETQYF.

The chain has TRBV5-5 and TRBJ1-1; a possible D gene is TRBD1 (5 bases). Germline-derived CDR1 and CDR2 are SGHKS and YYEKEE (reference sequence). The length of the CDR3 is 16 residues. Trimming took off 2 bases at V and 3 bases at J, with 17 bases between the two ends. The CDR3 bases are TGTGCCAGCAGCTTATTACAGGAACAAAGGGACACTGAAGCTTTCTTT. Residues: CASSLLQEQRDTEAFF.

The J gene is TRBJ1-2, the V gene TRBV10-1; 9 bases line up with TRBD1. This CDR3 is built from 13 residues. The trim removed 4 bases at V and 6 bases at J, leaving 3 bases unmatched. The germline V gene encodes CDR1 WNHNN and CDR2 SYGVQD (reference sequence). The CDR3 sequence is CASSARTGDGYTF. CDR3 nucleotides: TGCGCCAGCAGTGCCAGGACAGGGGATGGCTACACCTTC.

V is TRBV7-6 and J is TRBJ2-2; D is perhaps TRBD2 (5 bases). V lost 5 bases and J lost 5, with 12 bases in between. There are 14 residues in the CDR3. In germline, CDR1 is SGHVS, CDR2 FNYEAQ. The CDR3 coding sequence is TGTGCCAGCAGCCCGGGTTCGGGAACCGGGGAGCTGTTTTTT. As protein: CASSPGSGTGELFF. Combining the CDR3 with reference TRBV7-6 and TRBJ2-2 gives the whole variable domain GAGVSQSPRYKVTKRGQDVALRCDPISGHVSLYWYRQALGQGPEFLTYFNYEAQQDKSGLPNDRFSAERPEGSISTLTIQRTEQRDSAMYRCASSPGSGTGELFFGEGSRLTVL.

Here the CDR3 DNA reads TGTGCCAGCAGCGGCTTACTAGCGGGCGTCCCAGATACGCAGTATTTT. This sequence encodes CASSGLLAGVPDTQYF. V and J are TRBV12-1 and TRBJ2-3; TRBD2, as called in the table, went unchecked against the DNA. TRBV12-1 corresponds to a pseudogene. The CDR3 totals 16 residues.

In its sample, this clone was seen once. The gene calls are TRBV5-5 and TRBJ1-3; a weak D match, TRBD1 (5 bases). Germline CDR1 is SGHKS and CDR2 is YYEKEE (reference sequence). This CDR3 is built from 15 residues. Trimming took 4 bases from V and 3 from J, leaving 14 bases between them. This CDR3 reads CASSREGVGGNTIYF. In DNA, the CDR3 is TGTGCCAGCAGCCGGGAAGGGGTTGGTGGAAACACCATATATTTT.

V gene TRBV7-2 combines with J gene TRBJ2-1, with 14 bases lining up with TRBD2. Germline trimming cut 3 bases from V and 4 bases from J; bases unmatched to any gene: 8. The CDR3 runs 18 residues. Germline-derived CDR1 and CDR2 are SGHTA and FQGNSA. In DNA, the CDR3 is TGTGCCAGCAGCTTTCGATCCGGGACTAGCGGGAGTTACAATGAGCAGTTCTTC. Amino acid sequence: CASSFRSGTSGSYNEQFF.

The rearrangement joins TRBV7-2 to TRBJ2-7; no clear D. Germline assignment: CDR1 SGHTA and CDR2 FQGNSA. V was trimmed by 5 bases and J by 9 bases, leaving 17 bases between them. The CDR3 loop spans 13 amino acids. The DNA for the CDR3 is TGTGCCAGCAGCCCGGTTAGGACCGGCGCGCAGTACTTC. Residues: CASSPVRTGAQYF.

The gene calls are TRBV6-5 and TRBJ1-2; 7 positions match TRBD1. With 4 bases clipped from V and 8 bases from J, the junction kept 10 bases outside the gene matches. Germline V CDR1 and CDR2: MNHEY, SVGAGI. The CDR3 is made up of 14 amino acids. DNA of the CDR3: TGTGCCAGCAGTTCCCCGACAGGGATGAACGGCTACACCTTC. Its protein is CASSSPTGMNGYTF.

The chain's CDR3 is CASSPAGGASGNTIYF. The CDR3 nucleotides are TGTGCCAGCAGCCCCGCGGGCGGGGCCTCTGGAAACACCATATATTTT. The genes are TRBV11-2 and TRBJ1-3; D may be TRBD1 (5 bases). The germline CDR1 and CDR2 sequences are SGHAT and FQNNGV. The CDR3 contains 16 residues. Deletions cut 5 bases from V and 0 bases from J, with 14 bases between.

This clone was counted once. The genes are TRBV2 and TRBJ2-3; no firm D call. Germline CDR1 and CDR2: SNHLY and FYNNEI. Trimming removed 3 bases from V and 6 bases from J, with 13 bases in between. This CDR3 region has 14 residues. CDR3 nucleotide sequence: TGTGCCAGCAGTGATCGGGTCAATTGGGATACGCAGTATTTT. It is translated as CASSDRVNWDTQYF.

The chain links TRBV15 to TRBJ2-7, with 8 bases identical to TRBD1. Per germline, CDR1 LNHNV and CDR2 YYDKDF (reference sequence). After removal of 0 bases from V and 2 bases from J, the junction contained 6 bases not matched to a gene. CDR3 length equals 16 residues. CDR3 DNA: TGTGCCACCAGCAGAGAAACAGGGGGGTTGACCTACGAGCAGTACTTC. Residues: CATSRETGGLTYEQYF.

The rearrangement joins TRBV11-1 to TRBJ2-5; D is undetermined. Looked up from germline, CDR1 is SGHAT and CDR2 is FQDESV (reference sequence). Trimming took off 1 base at V and 4 bases at J, with 7 bases between the two ends. The CDR3 covers 13 residues. CDR3 sequence reads: CASSLGSRETQYF. In DNA form, the CDR3 reads TGTGCCAGCAGCTTAGGGTCCCGAGAGACCCAGTACTTC.

The rearrangement joins TRBV7-8 to TRBJ2-7; TRBD1 matches 9 bases. From germline, CDR1 is SGHVS and CDR2 FQNEAQ. With 4 bases clipped from V and 5 bases from J, the junction kept 12 bases outside the gene matches. This CDR3 contains 16 residues. The CDR3, as DNA: TGTGCCAGCAGCTCTCTGGTGGGGACAGGGACCGACGAGCAGTACTTC. This gives the protein CASSSLVGTGTDEQYF. Together with reference TRBV7-8 and TRBJ2-7, the CDR3 gives the full variable domain: GAGVSQSPRYKVAKRGQDVALRCDPISGHVSLFWYQQALGQGPEFLTYFQNEAQLDKSGLPSDRFFAERPEGSVSTLKIQRTQQEDSAVYLCASSSLVGTGTDEQYFGPGTRLTVT.

The chain employs TRBV13 and TRBJ2-5; 11 positions agree with TRBD2. Germline V lookup: CDR1 PRHDT, CDR2 FYEKMQ (reference sequence). V was clipped by 5 bases and J by 5 bases; unmatched bases: 13. The CDR3 runs 17 residues. This chain's CDR3 is CASSTPTSGTLRETQYF. CDR3 in DNA: TGTGCCAGCAGCACCCCGACTAGCGGGACCCTCAGGGAGACCCAGTACTTC.

This rearrangement joins TRBV18 to TRBJ2-3; 7 bases match TRBD1. Per germline, CDR1 KGHSH and CDR2 LQKENI. V trimming: 1 base; J trimming: 4 bases; junction bases outside the gene matches: 5. The CDR3 runs to 15 residues. The CDR3 coding sequence is TGTGCCAGCTCACCACAGGGGGCCATTTCAGATACGCAGTATTTT. Residues: CASSPQGAISDTQYF.

The chain carries TRBV6-5 and TRBJ1-2; no clear D. CDR3 length: 11 residues. V was clipped by 4 bases and J by 5 bases, with 5 bases between them. Looked up from germline, CDR1 is MNHEY and CDR2 is SVGAGI. The CDR3 nucleotides are TGTGCCAGCAGTTTTGGATATGGCTACACCTTC. It specifies CASSFGYGYTF.